The clone carrying this T cell receptor (beta chain) was observed a few times. Calling Graves' hyperthyroidism stable meant ophthalmopathy did not progress within 18 months. Diagnoses were established using clinical symptoms, serum thyroxine and TRAb, thyroid ultrasound and orbital computed tomography. The data are from a study of T cells in Graves' hyperthyroidism and ophthalmopathy. Amplified TCR beta CDR3 regions derived from RNA transcripts. With the HTBI primer set, the TCR CDR3 went through a first round of RT-PCR. TCRdb fed the multiplex PCR reads into MiXCR, producing one record per CDR3 protein. The sample carries 540,000 or so distinct CDR3 sequences, about 15% recorded once. The length of the CDR3 is 13 residues. V was clipped by 7 bases and J by 9 bases, with 16 bases between them. Germline V gives CDR1 MNHNS, CDR2 SASEGT.

The sample was blood. The chain links TRBV6-1 to TRBJ1-5; no firm D call. The source is a woman under 40 with Graves' hyperthyroidism. The CDR3 bases are TGTGCCAGCAAGCCCCCAAGCCCGGGGCCCCAGCATTTT. Residues: CASKPPSPGPQHF.